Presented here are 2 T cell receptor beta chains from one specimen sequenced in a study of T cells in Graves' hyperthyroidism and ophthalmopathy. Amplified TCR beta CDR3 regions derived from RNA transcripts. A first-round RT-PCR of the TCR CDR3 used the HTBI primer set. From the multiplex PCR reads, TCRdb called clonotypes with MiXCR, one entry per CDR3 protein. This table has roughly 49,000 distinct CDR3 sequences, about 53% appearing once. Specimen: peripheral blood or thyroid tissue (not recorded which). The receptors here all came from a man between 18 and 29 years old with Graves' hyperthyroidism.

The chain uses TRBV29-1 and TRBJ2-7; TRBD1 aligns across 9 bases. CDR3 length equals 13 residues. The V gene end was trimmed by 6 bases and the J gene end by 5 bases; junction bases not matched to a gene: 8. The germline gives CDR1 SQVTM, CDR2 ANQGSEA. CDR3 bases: TGCAGCGTAGCAGGACAGGGGCTCGACGAGCAGTACTTC. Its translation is CSVAGQGLDEQYF.

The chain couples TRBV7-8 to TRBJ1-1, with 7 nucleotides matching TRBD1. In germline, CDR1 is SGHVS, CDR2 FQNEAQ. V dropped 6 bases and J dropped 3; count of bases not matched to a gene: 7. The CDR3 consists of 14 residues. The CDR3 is CASSAGQAHTEAFF. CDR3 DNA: TGTGCCAGCAGTGCCGGACAGGCTCACACTGAAGCTTTCTTT.